This T cell receptor (beta chain) was obtained from a study of blood T cells in healthy people across ages. General observations from the study: Compared with aged donors, long-lived donors showed fewer expanded clones, suggesting selection.

A remark on this clonotype: Antigen unknown.

A second 7 to 11 cycle PCR used barcoded and J-beta primers. The authors tagged each cDNA molecule using a template-switch adaptor with 12 random nucleotides. TCRdb fed the 5' RACE reads into MiXCR, producing one record per CDR3 protein. The repertoire includes about 1.6 million distinct CDR3 sequences, about 32% of them detected once, and approximately 11% sits in the top ten. V lost 2 bases to trimming and J lost 6 bases, with 5 bases between them. Germline lookup yields CDR1 DFQATT and CDR2 SNEGSKA (reference sequence). This CDR3 is 11 amino acids long. Per sample, a minimum of 6.5 million PBMCs were isolated.

The rearrangement uses TRBV20-1 and TRBJ2-1; D gene uncertain. The sequenced sample consisted of blood. The sequence derives from a woman under 40 in good health. Here the CDR3 DNA reads TGCAGTGCTAGACGGGCCAATGAGCAGTTCTTC. It is translated as CSARRANEQFF.